The following is a T cell receptor beta chain sequence with its context. Its antigen is as yet unknown. The sample comes from a study of blood T cells in healthy people across ages. Each individual donor underwent a draw of ten milliliters of peripheral blood. The germline CDR1 and CDR2 sequences are MNHEY and SVGEGT. Trimming cost V 5 bases and J 11 bases, with 16 bases left between them. The CDR3 runs 14 residues. Findings and limits, study-wide: Estimates based on one million T cells were treated as lower bounds. It was found that TCR beta diversity correlated strongly with the percentage of naive T cells. Long-lived donors had more naive CD4+ cells and higher diversity than aged donors.

Alongside a J-beta primer mix, a sample-barcoded 5' primer served in a second PCR lasting about 6 to 12 cycles. From the 5' RACE reads, TCRdb called clonotypes with MiXCR, one entry per CDR3 protein. The sample lists about 1.7 million distinct CDR3 sequences; roughly 30% were seen once. The rearrangement joins TRBV6-2 or TRBV6-3 to TRBJ1-6; no clear D gene. The receptor was derived from a woman in her thirties in good health. The sequencing sample was made of blood. The CDR3 loop is CASSTNGNTTPLHF. The CDR3 DNA reads as TGTGCCAGCAGTACCAACGGAAATACTACACCCCTCCACTTT.